This T cell receptor beta chain was sequenced in a study of T cells in Graves' hyperthyroidism and ophthalmopathy. The CDR3 loop spans 12 amino acids. CDR1 is DFQATT and CDR2 is SNEGSKA in the germline V gene (reference sequence). The ends were cut back, 0 bases at V and 11 bases at J, with 13 bases in the middle. Patients counted as stable if ophthalmopathy did not develop within 18 months. Diagnoses used clinical symptoms, serum thyroxine and TRAb, thyroid ultrasound and orbital computed tomography. It was RNA transcripts that yielded the amplified TCR beta CDR3 regions. The study used the HTBI primer set for a first-round RT-PCR of the TCR CDR3. MiXCR, applied by TCRdb to the multiplex PCR reads, yields one record per CDR3 protein. Of a few hundred thousand distinct CDR3 sequences in the sample, approximately 15% were seen once.

The TCR sequence derives from a woman aged 18-35 years with Graves' hyperthyroidism. The chain employs TRBV20-1 and TRBJ1-1; D unresolved. Material: blood. CDR3 in amino acids: CSARDPSPRAFF. CDR3 nucleotides: TGCAGTGCTAGAGATCCCAGCCCGAGGGCTTTCTTT.